This TCR beta chain was identified in a study of blood T cells in healthy people across ages. General study findings and limits: It was the long-lived donors that had more naive CD4+ cells and higher diversity than aged donors.

In the case of this clonotype: Its target is not known.

Primers used in a second PCR of about 7 to 12 cycles were a sample-barcoded 5' primer and a J-beta primer mix. TCRdb recomputed calls from the 5' RACE reads with MiXCR, one row per CDR3 protein. In the table there are roughly 680,000 distinct CDR3 sequences, around 49% of which are singletons. CDR3 length: 14 residues. Germline CDR1 and CDR2: LGHNA and YNFKEQ. Trimming pared 0 bases from V and 9 bases from J, leaving 12 bases between. Source material: blood. The chain links TRBV4-2 to TRBJ2-1; D remains ambiguous. The TCR sequence derives from a woman aged 55 to 70 in good health. The CDR3 DNA follows: TGTGCCAGCAGCCAAGAGGAACGCAGATCTGAGCAGTTCTTC. It yields the protein CASSQEERRSEQFF.